This TCR beta chain was obtained from a study of T cells in Graves' hyperthyroidism and ophthalmopathy (dated by TCRdb to the late 2010s). For context, the study as a whole: Peripheral blood was sampled at the time of initial diagnosis, prior to any treatment. In addition, the study compared T-cell repertoires in thyroid tissue and in blood from over 5 Graves' hyperthyroidism patients. Whether ophthalmopathy could be predicted prospectively was tested in an independent validation cohort made up of some 20 hyperthyroidism patients plus 17 patients who later progressed to ophthalmopathy. The paper reports TCR Vbeta CDR3 sequencing of approximately 130 peripheral blood samples: under 45 ophthalmopathy, fewer than 80 hyperthyroidism and some 17 progressor patients. After blood sampling, hyperthyroidism patients were treated with methimazole at a starting dose of 30 mg daily, and ophthalmopathy patients were treated with high-dose intravenous methylprednisolone. The 95 to 100 discovery patients were randomly split 7:3 into training and test sets. A discovery cohort of approximately 100 patients, 43 with Graves' ophthalmopathy and about 58 with stable Graves' hyperthyroidism, was used to find distinguishing TCR V-J signatures. Results the study describes overall, beyond this receptor: No statistical method was used to set the sample size in advance, and investigators knew the group allocation. In validation, the model predicted progression to ophthalmopathy a median of about 6.8 months before onset, with about 64% sensitivity and more than 72% specificity. A model built on a 13 V-J signature distinguished ophthalmopathy from stable hyperthyroidism, reaching around 88% sensitivity and around 82% specificity in cross-validation and 80%/75% in testing. Most expanded thyroid clonotypes (frequency above 0.001) were also found in blood, which suggests that blood repertoires may mirror thyroid immune responses.

Amplification of TCR beta CDR3 regions was carried out from RNA transcripts. The TCR CDR3 was subjected to a first round of RT-PCR using the HTBI primer set and the Qiagen OneStep RT-PCR kit. A second multiplex PCR round built the libraries, followed by size selection and purification. The libraries were sequenced on an Illumina HiSeq2000 using paired-end 100 bp reads. Per the original workflow: SOAPnuke was used to process the raw data, removing reads that contained adapters or uncalled bases, had a mean Phred below 15, or lacked an exact match to the constant primer or identifier. High-quality paired reads were merged using COPE v1.2.5, and each unique nucleotide sequence was defined as a clonotype. Clonotypes were aligned to IMGT TRBV, TRBD and TRBJ reference segments using MiTCR v1.1. Analysis was restricted to V-J combinations with a frequency above 0.0001, which covered roughly 99% of repertoires. A TCS score was defined as the ratio of F50 (clonal expansion) to E x V (chaos), with BLOSUM62-based TCRdist applied between CDR3 peptides within each V-J. Welch's t-statistics and random forest reduced approximately 520 V-J features to some 14, which were used in a naive Bayes classifier (R e1071). In-frame beta chains were kept once TCRdb had trimmed the public reads at Q25 with fastp and called clones with MiXCR. A single entry per CDR3 protein holds the most common genes and DNA from its merged rows. TCRdb assigned the V and J calls; the authors' analysis was not used. This sample lists approximately 400,000 distinct CDR3 sequences; around 13% were detected once. The top ten constitute 9.5% to 12% of the sample.

Stable Graves' hyperthyroidism was defined as no progression to ophthalmopathy during 18 months of follow-up. Hyperthyroidism patients were newly diagnosed, with disease duration under 2 months, and aged 18 to 65 years. Any patient with an uncontrolled infection, another autoimmune disease, pregnancy or lactation was excluded. Diagnoses were established on the basis of clinical symptoms, serum thyroxine and TRAb, thyroid ultrasound, and orbital computed tomography. Ficoll-Paque density gradient centrifugation was used to isolate PBMCs from 8 to 10 ml of fresh peripheral blood. Total RNA was extracted using Trizol reagent, and RNA quality was assessed on an Agilent 2100 Bioanalyzer. This clonotype was counted many times. Its antigen is still unknown. The record has no base qualities; no much larger clone is one base away. Unmatched junction bases come to 5, with V trimmed by 0 bases and J by 1 base. CDR1 and CDR2, looked up from the germline V gene (reference sequence), are DFQATT and SNEGSKA. The CDR3 goes from the cysteine to the phenylalanine over 16 residues. The sequence is cut down to CDR3 DNA, 48 bases in frame from base 1.

Input material: blood. This clonotype was obtained from a woman aged 60-70 years with Graves' hyperthyroidism. The V gene is TRBV20-1 and the J gene is TRBJ1-1; the central 10 bases match TRBD1. This receptor has the CDR3 CSARDRQGAGNTEAFF. In nucleotide form, the sequence is TGCAGTGCTAGAGACAGACAGGGGGCCGGGAACACTGAAGCTTTCTTT.